This T cell receptor beta chain was sequenced during a study of regulatory and conventional T cells in RAG deficiency. Notes on this clone: The antigen is undetermined.

Profiled with immunoSEQ multiplex PCR; TCRdb holds only in-frame clones, not every one. This repertoire shows tens of thousands of clones, 90% to 95% found once; its top ten account for roughly 0.82%. Genomic DNA came from blood regulatory T cells gated CD4+ CD25-high CD127-low. Study conclusions and caveats: Other subsets showed around 9.4-fold reductions, but Treg unique TCR beta sequences fell 75 to 100-fold in these patients.

Germline V CDR1 and CDR2: SQVTM, ANQGSEA. CDR3 length equals 13 residues. The J segment lost 1 base and the V segment lost 7 bases, leaving 1 base of the junction unmatched. The sample also formed part of further work on regulatory T cells. That source reports: Primers: 52 TRBV forward and 13 TRBJ reverse. Patient repertoires had restricted TRB V-J pairs and skewed V and J usage, most in Tregs.

The sample was Tregs sorted from blood. The chain uses TRBV29-1 and TRBJ1-1; 12 positions agree with TRBD1. The TCR comes from a human donor in good health. The CDR3 protein is CSGGQGANTEAFF. As DNA, the CDR3 is TGCAGCGGGGGACAGGGGGCGAACACTGAAGCTTTCTTT.